The 22 T cell receptor beta chains below all came from one sample that was sequenced in a study of T cells after posttransplantation cyclophosphamide. The assay was immunoSEQ multiplex PCR, and TCRdb's table has in-frame clones only and misses some. The sample shows about 30,000 clones, none of them appearing just once. The material sequenced was PBMCs. These receptors all stem from a woman in her 30s in good health and a related stem cell transplant donor.

In this sample, this clone turned up a few times. The V call is TRBV10-3, the J call TRBJ1-1, with 12 bases matching TRBD1. V was pared by 7 bases and J by 1 base, with 4 bases of the junction left unmatched. Germline values: CDR1 ENHRY, CDR2 SYGVKD. CDR3 size: 15 residues. The CDR3 loop is CAIKGTGGWNTEAFF. CDR3 nucleotide sequence: TGTGCCATCAAGGGGACAGGGGGCTGGAACACTGAAGCTTTCTTT.

Ten or more counts support this clone. The chain couples TRBV4-1 to TRBJ1-3; the match to TRBD1 covers 7 bases. The CDR3 sequence is 15 residues long. V lost 4 bases and J lost 2; bases outside the gene matches: 5. Germline V CDR1 and CDR2: MGHRA, YSYEKL. CDR3 nucleotides: TGCGCCAGCAGCCGATCCGACAGGGCTGGAAACACCATATATTTT. It specifies CASSRSDRAGNTIYF.

This clone was recorded a few times. The V and J genes are TRBV7-6 and TRBJ2-5, with D uncertain. The CDR3 is 12 residues long. The germline V gene encodes CDR1 SGHVS and CDR2 FNYEAQ. V lost 6 bases and J 5 bases, leaving 10 bases between the germline ends. For the CDR3, the DNA is TGTGCCAGCAGTCAAACTCGTGAGACCCAGTACTTC. Translation gives CASSQTRETQYF. The whole variable domain, filled in from reference TRBV7-6 and TRBJ2-5, reads GAGVSQSPRYKVTKRGQDVALRCDPISGHVSLYWYRQALGQGPEFLTYFNYEAQQDKSGLPNDRFSAERPEGSISTLTIQRTEQRDSAMYRCASSQTRETQYFGPGTRLLVL.

The sample holds many counts of this clone. The chain combines TRBV12-3 or TRBV12-4 with TRBJ2-7, with 8 bases that match TRBD2. V was pared by 3 bases and J by 3 bases, with 7 bases of the junction left unmatched. The CDR3 sequence is 15 residues long. CDR3 DNA sequence: TGTGCCAGCAGTTTCGACGCGGGGGGTAACTACGAGCAGTACTTC. Its translation: CASSFDAGGNYEQYF.

This clone occurred many times. The CDR3: CASSFQKSGQGLGYGYTF. CDR3 DNA: TGTGCCAGCAGCTTCCAGAAGTCTGGACAGGGGCTCGGCTATGGCTACACCTTC. The rearrangement links TRBV7-9 to TRBJ1-2; the match to TRBD1 covers 9 bases. CDR1 SEHNR and CDR2 FQNEAQ come from the germline V gene (reference sequence). CDR3 length equals 18 residues. Trimming at V came to 3 bases and at J to 4 bases, leaving 15 bases not matched to a gene.

V is TRBV10-1 and J is TRBJ2-1, with D perhaps matching TRBD1 (6 bases). CDR1 is WNHNN and CDR2 is SYGVQD in the germline V gene (reference sequence). The CDR3 contains 17 residues. The V end lost 5 bases, the J end lost 0 bases, and 17 bases lay between the germline ends. Here the CDR3 DNA reads TGCGCCAGCAGTTTTTCCGACAGGTTTGACTCCTACAATGAGCAGTTCTTC. This sequence encodes CASSFSDRFDSYNEQFF.

This clone was recorded many times. The chain combines TRBV6-1 with TRBJ2-1, with D uncertain. Germline V gene sequence: CDR1 MNHNS, CDR2 SASEGT. V was shortened by 7 bases and J by 4 bases, with 5 bases between the two germline ends. The CDR3 runs 11 residues. The CDR3 DNA is TGTGCCAGCATAGGGTACAATGAGCAGTTCTTC. Its translation: CASIGYNEQFF.

This clone was seen ten or more times. V is TRBV7-9 and J is TRBJ1-4, with D tentatively TRBD1 (6 bases). The CDR3 has 15 amino acids. CDR1 SEHNR and CDR2 FQNEAQ come from the germline V gene (reference sequence). V gave up 2 bases and J gave up 4 bases, with 11 bases separating them. The CDR3 reads CASSLNTGLNEKLFF. CDR3 nucleotide sequence: TGTGCCAGCAGCTTAAATACAGGGCTTAATGAAAAACTGTTTTTT.

This sequence joins TRBV5-4 and TRBJ2-5; 11 bases are shared with TRBD2. With V trimmed by 3 bases and J by 5 bases, 6 bases remained unmatched. The CDR3 has 15 residues. Germline CDR1 is SGHNT and CDR2 is YYREEE (reference sequence). The DNA of the CDR3 is TGTGCCAGCAGCTCGGGACTAGCGGTTGCCGAGACCCAGTACTTC. Translating gives CASSSGLAVAETQYF. The whole variable domain, remainder taken from reference TRBV5-4 and TRBJ2-5, is ETGVTQSPTHLIKTRGQQVTLRCSSQSGHNTVSWYQQALGQGPQFIFQYYREEENGRGNFPPRFSGLQFPNYSSELNVNALELDDSALYLCASSSGLAVAETQYFGPGTRLLVL.

There are many counts of this clone. The junction departs from germline at one end; a sequencing error may be responsible. The genes are TRBV19 and TRBJ1-1; no clear D gene. Germline V lookup: CDR1 LNHDA, CDR2 SQIVND (reference sequence). The CDR3 runs to 13 residues. CDR3 amino acids: CASSIAVNIEAFF. CDR3 coding DNA: TGTGCCAGTAGTATAGCAGTTAACATTGAAGCTTTCTTT.

The chain combines TRBV6-2 or TRBV6-3 with TRBJ2-2; possible D gene TRBD1, 8 bases. The V and J ends lost 7 bases and 1 base respectively, with 16 bases between them. Germline CDR1 MNHEY, CDR2 SVGEGT. The CDR3 is 16 residues long. This chain's CDR3 is CASIYGGTGNTGELFF. The CDR3 DNA reads as TGTGCCAGCATCTACGGGGGGACAGGGAACACCGGGGAGCTGTTTTTT.

This clone was detected only a few times. The chain uses TRBV30 and TRBJ2-7; D remains ambiguous. Germline values: CDR1 GTSNPN, CDR2 SVGIG (reference sequence). The CDR3 is 11 residues long. V shed 3 bases and J shed 4 bases, with 7 bases lying between them. The CDR3 sequence: CAWRAPYEQYF. The CDR3 DNA sequence: TGTGCCTGGAGGGCACCTTACGAGCAGTACTTC.

This clone was seen at least ten times. The rearrangement uses TRBV7-2 and TRBJ1-5, with 7 bases aligning to TRBD1. V shed 1 base and J 8 bases; nucleotides not matched to a gene: 11. Germline assignment: CDR1 SGHTA and CDR2 FQGNSA. This CDR3 spans 16 amino acids. The CDR3 nucleotides are TGTGCCAGCAGCTTAGGTAGGGGCAGGGGGAGCGAGCCCCAGCATTTT. Translating gives CASSLGRGRGSEPQHF. Combining the CDR3 with reference TRBV7-2 and TRBJ1-5 gives the whole variable domain GAGVSQSPSNKVTEKGKDVELRCDPISGHTALYWYRQSLGQGLEFLIYFQGNSAPDKSGLPSDRFSAERTGGSVSTLTIQRTQQEDSAVYLCASSLGRGRGSEPQHFGDGTRLSIL.

This clone was detected many times. The chain couples TRBV6-6 to TRBJ2-6, with D possibly matching TRBD1 (5 bases). Germline V CDR1 and CDR2: MNHNY, SVGAGI (reference sequence). The CDR3 is made up of 16 amino acids. V lost 5 bases to trimming and J lost 0 bases, with 11 bases between them. CDR3 coding DNA: TGTGCCAGCAGTCAAAAGGGGAACTCTGGGGCCAACGTCCTGACTTTC. It codes for CASSQKGNSGANVLTF.

Many counts were recorded for this clone. The chain combines TRBV28 with TRBJ1-2; D unclear. CDR1 and CDR2 (germline): MDHEN, SYDVKM. The CDR3 has 14 residues. Trimming left V 8 bases short and J 1 base short, with 14 bases between. This chain's CDR3 is CASRAVDYNYGYTF. The DNA of the CDR3 is TGTGCCAGCCGTGCCGTAGATTATAACTATGGCTACACCTTC.

In its sample, this clone was seen many times. The gene calls are TRBV11-2 and TRBJ1-2; D is perhaps TRBD1 (5 bases). Germline V gene data show CDR1 as SGHAT and CDR2 as FQNNGV. The CDR3 covers 15 residues. The V and J ends lost 5 bases and 4 bases respectively, with 17 bases between them. CDR3 nucleotides: TGTGCCAGCAGCCGACGGGACTACCCCCTCTATGGCTACACCTTC. This encodes CASSRRDYPLYGYTF.

The table lists this clone with many counts. The chain couples TRBV2 to TRBJ1-1; TRBD1 is a possible D gene (5 bases). The CDR3 runs to 14 residues. V was clipped by 6 bases and J by 1 base, with 12 bases between them. Germline assignment: CDR1 SNHLY and CDR2 FYNNEI. CDR3 in amino acids: CASRPSGENTEAFF. CDR3 nucleotides: TGTGCCAGCAGACCCTCGGGGGAGAACACTGAAGCTTTCTTT.

Ten or more counts support this clone. The CDR3 here is CASRPPDRELSPLHF. As DNA, the CDR3 is TGTGCCAGCAGACCCCCCGACAGGGAACTTTCACCCCTCCACTTT. The J gene is TRBJ1-6, the V gene TRBV2, with TRBD1 matching over 7 bases. J lost 9 bases, V lost 6 bases, and 11 bases had no gene match. This CDR3 comprises 15 residues. Germline values: CDR1 SNHLY, CDR2 FYNNEI.

This clone showed up many times. The V and J genes are TRBV12-3 or TRBV12-4 and TRBJ1-3; D may be TRBD1 (6 bases). Between the trimmed V and J ends, which lost 6 bases and 2 bases, there was a span of 26 bases. There are 19 residues in the CDR3. The CDR3 nucleotides read TGTGCCAGCAGCCCCCATCTGTGGGCGGACAGCCGAACTGGAAACACCATATATTTT. Protein sequence: CASSPHLWADSRTGNTIYF.

The CDR3 sequence is CASSLARGDRANSPLHF. CDR3 coding DNA: TGCGCCAGCAGCTTGGCCCGCGGGGACAGAGCTAATTCACCCCTCCACTTT. The V gene is TRBV5-1, the J gene TRBJ1-6; 7 bases map to TRBD1. CDR1 and CDR2 from the germline V gene are SGHRS and YFSETQ. J gave up 6 bases and V 0 bases, and 9 bases lay outside the gene matches. The CDR3 loop spans 17 amino acids.

This clone was counted ten times or more. The chain's CDR3 is CASSPLAGGRTDTQYF. Here the CDR3 DNA reads TGTGCCAGCAGCCCCCTAGCGGGGGGCCGCACAGATACGCAGTATTTT. The rearrangement joins TRBV7-8 to TRBJ2-3; TRBD2 matches at 11 bases. The CDR3 is 16 residues long. CDR1 SGHVS and CDR2 FQNEAQ come from the germline V gene. V lost 5 bases to trimming and J lost 1 base; unmatched junction nucleotides: 5.

In this sample, this clone turned up many times. CDR3 protein: CASSQDQRGTYNEQFF. As DNA, the CDR3 is TGTGCCAGCAGCCAAGATCAGCGGGGAACCTACAATGAGCAGTTCTTC. This chain uses TRBV4-2 with TRBJ2-1, with 7 positions matching TRBD2. This CDR3 contains 16 residues. CDR1 and CDR2 from the germline V gene are LGHNA and YNFKEQ. The V gene end was trimmed by 0 bases and the J gene end by 2 bases; junction bases not matched to a gene: 4.